This entry is about one TCR beta chain. What it binds is unknown. This entry belongs to a study of CD8 T cells in ankylosing spondylitis. Study-wide findings and caveats: Ankylosing spondylitis blood appeared to be characterized by a TCR beta motif of eight highly homologous variants.

Germline-derived CDR1 and CDR2 are LGHNA and YNFKEQ. This CDR3 spans 16 amino acids. Germline trimming cut 0 bases from V and 2 bases from J; bases unmatched to any gene: 7. TCRdb redid the calling of the 5' RACE reads with MiXCR, one entry per CDR3 protein. The repertoire holds just under 550,000 distinct CDR3 sequences, with about an eighth as singletons. Material: blood, either unsorted or a sorted T cell fraction (not recorded which). This TCR came from a male donor with ankylosing spondylitis. The V call is TRBV4-2, the J call TRBJ2-7, with 7 bases identical to TRBD2. The CDR3: CASSQDSSGSPYEQYF. The CDR3 nucleotides read TGTGCCAGCAGCCAAGATTCTAGCGGTTCCCCCTACGAGCAGTACTTC.